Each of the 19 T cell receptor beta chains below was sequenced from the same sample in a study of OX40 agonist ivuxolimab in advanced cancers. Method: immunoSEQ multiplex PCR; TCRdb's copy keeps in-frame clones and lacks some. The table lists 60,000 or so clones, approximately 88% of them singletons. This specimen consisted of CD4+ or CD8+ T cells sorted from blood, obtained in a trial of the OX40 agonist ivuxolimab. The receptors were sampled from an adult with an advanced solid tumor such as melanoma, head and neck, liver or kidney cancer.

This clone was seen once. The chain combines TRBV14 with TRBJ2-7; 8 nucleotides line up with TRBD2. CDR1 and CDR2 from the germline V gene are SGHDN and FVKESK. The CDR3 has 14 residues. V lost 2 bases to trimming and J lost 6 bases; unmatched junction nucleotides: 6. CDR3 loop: CASSQLAGGAEQYF. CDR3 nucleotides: TGTGCCAGCAGCCAACTAGCGGGCGGCGCCGAGCAGTACTTC. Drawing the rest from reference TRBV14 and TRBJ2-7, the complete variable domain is EAGVTQFPSHSVIEKGQTVTLRCDPISGHDNLYWYRRVMGKEIKFLLHFVKESKQDESGMPNNRFLAERTGGTYSTLKVQPAELEDSGVYFCASSQLAGGAEQYFGPGTRLTVT.

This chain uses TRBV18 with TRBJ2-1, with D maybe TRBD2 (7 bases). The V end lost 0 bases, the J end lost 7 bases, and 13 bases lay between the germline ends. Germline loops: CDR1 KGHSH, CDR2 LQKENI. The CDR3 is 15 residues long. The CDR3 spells CASSPPQRGGNEQFF. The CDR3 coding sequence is TGTGCCAGCTCACCACCACAGAGGGGGGGGAATGAGCAGTTCTTC.

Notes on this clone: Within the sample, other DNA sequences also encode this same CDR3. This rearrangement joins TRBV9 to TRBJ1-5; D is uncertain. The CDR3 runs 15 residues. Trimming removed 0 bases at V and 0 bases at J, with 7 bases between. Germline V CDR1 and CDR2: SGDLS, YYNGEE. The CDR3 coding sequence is TGTGCCAGCAGCGTAGGAGACAATAGCAATCAGCCCCAGCATTTT. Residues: CASSVGDNSNQPQHF.

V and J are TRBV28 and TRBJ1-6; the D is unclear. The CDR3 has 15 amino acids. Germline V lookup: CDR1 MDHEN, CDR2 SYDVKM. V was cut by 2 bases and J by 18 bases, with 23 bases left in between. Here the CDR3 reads CASSLTSSDSNSSHF. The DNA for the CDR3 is TGTGCCAGCAGTTTAACCTCTTCTGATTCTAATTCAAGCCACTTT.

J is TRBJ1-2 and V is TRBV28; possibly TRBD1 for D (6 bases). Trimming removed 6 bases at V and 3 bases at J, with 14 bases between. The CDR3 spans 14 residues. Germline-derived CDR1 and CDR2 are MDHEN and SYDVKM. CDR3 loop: CASSQRGGDYGYTF. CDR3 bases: TGTGCCAGCAGCCAAAGGGGGGGCGACTATGGCTACACCTTC.

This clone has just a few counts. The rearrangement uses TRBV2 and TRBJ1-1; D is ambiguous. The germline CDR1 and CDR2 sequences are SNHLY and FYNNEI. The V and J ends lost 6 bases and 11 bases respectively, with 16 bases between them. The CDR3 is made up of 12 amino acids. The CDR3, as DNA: TGTGCCAGCAGCCTATCGGCGCGAGTGGCTTTCTTT. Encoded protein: CASSLSARVAFF.

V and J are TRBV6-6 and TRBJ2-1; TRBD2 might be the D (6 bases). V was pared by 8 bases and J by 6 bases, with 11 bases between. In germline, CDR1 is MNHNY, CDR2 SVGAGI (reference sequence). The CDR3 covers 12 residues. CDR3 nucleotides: TGTGCCAGCGCAATCGGGGGCAATGAGCAGTTCTTC. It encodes CASAIGGNEQFF.

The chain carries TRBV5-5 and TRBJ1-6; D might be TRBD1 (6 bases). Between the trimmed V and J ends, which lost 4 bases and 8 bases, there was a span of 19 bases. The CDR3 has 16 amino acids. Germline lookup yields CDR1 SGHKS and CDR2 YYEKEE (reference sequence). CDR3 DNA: TGTGCCAGCAGCCGAGTTGGGTCGGCAGGGGATTCACCCCTCCACTTT. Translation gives CASSRVGSAGDSPLHF.

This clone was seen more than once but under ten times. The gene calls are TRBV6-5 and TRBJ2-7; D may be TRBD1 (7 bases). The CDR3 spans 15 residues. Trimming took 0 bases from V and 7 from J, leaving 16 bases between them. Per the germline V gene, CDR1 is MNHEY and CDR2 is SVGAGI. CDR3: CASSYSRAGGREQYF. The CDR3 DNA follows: TGTGCCAGCAGTTACTCGAGGGCAGGGGGGAGAGAGCAGTACTTC.

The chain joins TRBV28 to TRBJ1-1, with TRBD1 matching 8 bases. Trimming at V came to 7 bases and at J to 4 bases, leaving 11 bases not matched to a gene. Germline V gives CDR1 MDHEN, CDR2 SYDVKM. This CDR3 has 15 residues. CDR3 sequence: CASTKADTGGTEAFF. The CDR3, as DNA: TGTGCCAGCACCAAAGCGGATACAGGGGGCACTGAAGCTTTCTTT. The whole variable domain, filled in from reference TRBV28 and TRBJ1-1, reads DVKVTQSSRYLVKRTGEKVFLECVQDMDHENMFWYRQDPGLGLRLIYFSYDVKMKEKGDIPEGYSVSREKKERFSLILESASTNQTSMYLCASTKADTGGTEAFFGQGTRLTVV.

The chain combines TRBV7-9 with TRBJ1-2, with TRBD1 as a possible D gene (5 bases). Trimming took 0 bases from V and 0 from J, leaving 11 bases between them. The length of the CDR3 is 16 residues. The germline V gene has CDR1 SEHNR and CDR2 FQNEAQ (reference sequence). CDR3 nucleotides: TGTGCCAGCAGCTTAGCGGGGACCGACGCTAACTATGGCTACACCTTC. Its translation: CASSLAGTDANYGYTF. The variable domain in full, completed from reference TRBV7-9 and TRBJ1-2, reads DTGVSQNPRHKITKRGQNVTFRCDPISEHNRLYWYRQTLGQGPEFLTYFQNEAQLEKSRLLSDRFSAERPKGSFSTLEIQRTEQGDSAMYLCASSLAGTDANYGYTFGSGTRLTVV.

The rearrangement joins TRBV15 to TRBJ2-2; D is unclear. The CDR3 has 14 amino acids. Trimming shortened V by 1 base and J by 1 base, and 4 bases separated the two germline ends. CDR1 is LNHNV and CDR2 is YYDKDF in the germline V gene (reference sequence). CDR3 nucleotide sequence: TGTGCCACCAGCAGAGGGCAGAACACCGGGGAGCTGTTTTTT. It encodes CATSRGQNTGELFF.

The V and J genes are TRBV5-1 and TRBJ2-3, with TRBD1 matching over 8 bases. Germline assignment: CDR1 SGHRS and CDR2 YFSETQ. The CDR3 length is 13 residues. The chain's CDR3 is CASGQASTDTQYF. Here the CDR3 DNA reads TGCGCTTCGGGACAGGCGAGCACAGATACGCAGTATTTT.

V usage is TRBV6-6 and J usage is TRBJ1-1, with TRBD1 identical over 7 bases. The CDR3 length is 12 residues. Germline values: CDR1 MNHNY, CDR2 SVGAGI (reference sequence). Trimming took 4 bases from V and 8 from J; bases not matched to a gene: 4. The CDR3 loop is CASSSQGQEAFF. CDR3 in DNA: TGTGCCAGCAGTTCGCAGGGACAGGAAGCTTTCTTT.

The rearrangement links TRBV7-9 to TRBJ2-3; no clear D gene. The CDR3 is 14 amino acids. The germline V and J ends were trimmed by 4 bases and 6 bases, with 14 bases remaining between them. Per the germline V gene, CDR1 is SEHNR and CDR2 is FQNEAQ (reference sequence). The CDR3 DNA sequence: TGTGCCAGCAGCTCGACTTTGGGAACTGATACGCAGTATTTT. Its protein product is CASSSTLGTDTQYF.

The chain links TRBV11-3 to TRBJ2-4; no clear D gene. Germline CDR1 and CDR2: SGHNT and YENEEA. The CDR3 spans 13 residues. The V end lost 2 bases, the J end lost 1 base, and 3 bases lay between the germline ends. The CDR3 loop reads CASSLTAKNIQYF. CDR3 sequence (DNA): TGTGCCAGCAGCTTAACGGCCAAAAACATTCAGTACTTC.

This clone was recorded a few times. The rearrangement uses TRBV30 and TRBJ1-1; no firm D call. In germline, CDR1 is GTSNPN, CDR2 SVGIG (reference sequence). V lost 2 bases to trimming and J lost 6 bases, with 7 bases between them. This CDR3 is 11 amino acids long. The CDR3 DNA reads TGTGCCTGGAGTCCAGATTCTGAAGCTTTCTTT. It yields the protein CAWSPDSEAFF.

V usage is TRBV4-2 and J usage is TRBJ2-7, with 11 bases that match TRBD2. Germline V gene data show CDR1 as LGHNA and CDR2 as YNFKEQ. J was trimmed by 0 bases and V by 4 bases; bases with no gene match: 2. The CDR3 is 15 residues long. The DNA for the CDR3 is TGTGCCAGCAGCCCTAGCGGGGGGATCTCCTACGAGCAGTACTTC. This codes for CASSPSGGISYEQYF.

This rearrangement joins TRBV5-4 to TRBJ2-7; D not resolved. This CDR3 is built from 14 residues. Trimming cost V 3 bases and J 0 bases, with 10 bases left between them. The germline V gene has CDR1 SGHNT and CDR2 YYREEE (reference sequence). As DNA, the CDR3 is TGTGCCAGCAGCTATGAGCAGAGCTCCTACGAGCAGTACTTC. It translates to CASSYEQSSYEQYF.